This T cell receptor beta chain was recorded in a study of CD8+ T cells in alopecia areata. Study summary: Severity was scored as percentage of affected scalp area in treated patients.

V was cut by 0 bases and J by 4 bases, with 7 bases left in between. Germline-derived CDR1 and CDR2 are ENHRY and SYGVKD. The CDR3 consists of 14 residues. The treatment denotes: oral pan-JAK inhibitor, 5-10 mg twice daily. Following RNA extraction, reverse transcription yielded cDNA that acted as the sequencing template. Sequencing was performed with immunoSEQ multiplex PCR; in TCRdb, only in-frame clones are kept and a portion is missing. Altogether about 270,000 clones are present, 60% being singletons, with the ten largest covering 0.75% to 0.95%. The input for sequencing was CD4+ T cells sorted from blood, taken at approximately week 51, from a patient treated with tofacitinib. This sequence originates from a human donor with alopecia areata. This rearrangement joins TRBV10-3 to TRBJ1-5; D is possibly TRBD1 (5 bases). The CDR3 coding sequence is TGTGCCATCAGTGAGTCGAAGGGGAATCAGCCCCAGCATTTT. Protein: CAISESKGNQPQHF.